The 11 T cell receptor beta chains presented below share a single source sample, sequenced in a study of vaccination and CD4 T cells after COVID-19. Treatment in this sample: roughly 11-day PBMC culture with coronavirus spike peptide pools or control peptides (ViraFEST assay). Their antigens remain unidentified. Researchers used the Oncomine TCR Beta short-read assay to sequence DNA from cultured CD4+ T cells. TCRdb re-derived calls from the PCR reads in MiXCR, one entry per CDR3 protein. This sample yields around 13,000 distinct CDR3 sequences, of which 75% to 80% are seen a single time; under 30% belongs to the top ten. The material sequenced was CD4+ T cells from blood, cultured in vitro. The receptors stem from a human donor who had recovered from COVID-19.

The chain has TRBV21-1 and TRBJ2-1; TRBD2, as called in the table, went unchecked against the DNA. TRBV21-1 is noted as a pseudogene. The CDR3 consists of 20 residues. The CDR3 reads CASSPLPGLAGHQGYNEQFF. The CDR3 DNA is TGTGCCAGCAGCCCGCTTCCTGGACTAGCGGGACACCAAGGCTACAATGAGCAGTTCTTC.

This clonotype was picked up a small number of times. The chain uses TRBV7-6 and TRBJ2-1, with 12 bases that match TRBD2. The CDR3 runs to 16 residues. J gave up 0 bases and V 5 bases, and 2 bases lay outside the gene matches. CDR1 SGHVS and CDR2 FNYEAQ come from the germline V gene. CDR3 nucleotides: TGTGCCAGCAGCCAGACTAGCGGGAGCTCCTACAATGAGCAGTTCTTC. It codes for CASSQTSGSSYNEQFF. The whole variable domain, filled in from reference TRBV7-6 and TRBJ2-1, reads GAGVSQSPRYKVTKRGQDVALRCDPISGHVSLYWYRQALGQGPEFLTYFNYEAQQDKSGLPNDRFSAERPEGSISTLTIQRTEQRDSAMYRCASSQTSGSSYNEQFFGPGTRLTVL.

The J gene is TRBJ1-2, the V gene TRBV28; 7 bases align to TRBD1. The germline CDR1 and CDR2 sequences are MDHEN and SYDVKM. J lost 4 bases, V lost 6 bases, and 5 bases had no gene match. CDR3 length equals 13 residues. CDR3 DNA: TGTGCCAGCAGCGTCGGGACAGCCTATGGCTACACCTTC. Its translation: CASSVGTAYGYTF.

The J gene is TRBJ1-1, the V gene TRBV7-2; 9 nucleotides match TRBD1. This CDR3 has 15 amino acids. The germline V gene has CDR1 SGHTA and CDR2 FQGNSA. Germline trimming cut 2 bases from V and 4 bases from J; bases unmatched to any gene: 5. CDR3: CASSLTGGSVTEAFF. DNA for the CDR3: TGTGCCAGCAGCTTAACAGGGGGCTCGGTCACTGAAGCTTTCTTT. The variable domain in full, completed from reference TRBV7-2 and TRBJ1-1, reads GAGVSQSPSNKVTEKGKDVELRCDPISGHTALYWYRQSLGQGLEFLIYFQGNSAPDKSGLPSDRFSAERTGGSVSTLTIQRTQQEDSAVYLCASSLTGGSVTEAFFGQGTRLTVV.

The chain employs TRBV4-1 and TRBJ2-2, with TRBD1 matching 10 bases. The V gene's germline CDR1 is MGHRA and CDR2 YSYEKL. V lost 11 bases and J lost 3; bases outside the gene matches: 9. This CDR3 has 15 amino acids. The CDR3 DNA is TGCGCCCCACTCGGAGGGACAGGGGACACCGGGGAGCTGTTTTTT. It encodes CAPLGGTGDTGELFF.

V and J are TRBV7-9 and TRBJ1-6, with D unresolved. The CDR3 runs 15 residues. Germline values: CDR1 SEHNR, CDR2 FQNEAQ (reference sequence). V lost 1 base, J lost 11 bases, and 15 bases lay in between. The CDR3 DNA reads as TGTGCCAGCAGCTTAGGTTCGGGTGTTGTTGCACCCCTCCACTTT. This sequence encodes CASSLGSGVVAPLHF.

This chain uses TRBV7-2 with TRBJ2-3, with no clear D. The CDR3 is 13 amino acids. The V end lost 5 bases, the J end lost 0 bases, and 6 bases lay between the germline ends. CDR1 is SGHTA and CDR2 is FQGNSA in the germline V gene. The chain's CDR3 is CASSLASTDTQYF. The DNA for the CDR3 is TGTGCCAGCAGCCTCGCAAGCACAGATACGCAGTATTTT. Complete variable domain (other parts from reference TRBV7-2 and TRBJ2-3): GAGVSQSPSNKVTEKGKDVELRCDPISGHTALYWYRQSLGQGLEFLIYFQGNSAPDKSGLPSDRFSAERTGGSVSTLTIQRTQQEDSAVYLCASSLASTDTQYFGPGTRLTVL.

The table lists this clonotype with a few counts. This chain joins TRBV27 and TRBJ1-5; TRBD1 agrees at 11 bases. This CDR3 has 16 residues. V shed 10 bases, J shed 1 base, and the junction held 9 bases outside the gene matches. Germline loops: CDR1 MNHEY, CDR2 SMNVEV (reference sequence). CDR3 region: CATRTGGFRSNQPQHF. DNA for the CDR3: TGTGCCACCCGGACAGGGGGCTTTAGGAGCAATCAGCCCCAGCATTTT.

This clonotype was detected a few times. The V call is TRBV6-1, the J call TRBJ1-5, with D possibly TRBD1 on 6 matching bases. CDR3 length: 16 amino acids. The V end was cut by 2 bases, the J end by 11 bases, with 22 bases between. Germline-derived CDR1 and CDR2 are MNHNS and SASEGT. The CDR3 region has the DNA TGTGCCAGCAGTGAATGGGGGGCCCCTCTTTCCGCCTCCCAGCATTTT. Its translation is CASSEWGAPLSASQHF.

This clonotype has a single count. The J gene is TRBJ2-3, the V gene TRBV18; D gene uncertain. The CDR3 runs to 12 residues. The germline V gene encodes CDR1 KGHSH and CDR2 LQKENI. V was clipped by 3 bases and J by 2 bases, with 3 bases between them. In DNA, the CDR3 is TGTGCCAGCTCACCCGCCACAGATACGCAGTATTTT. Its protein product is CASSPATDTQYF.

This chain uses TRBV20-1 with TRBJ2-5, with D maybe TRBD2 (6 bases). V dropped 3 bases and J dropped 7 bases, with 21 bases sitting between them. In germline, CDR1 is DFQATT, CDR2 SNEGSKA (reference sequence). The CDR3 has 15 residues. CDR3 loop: CSARFESWGDGTQYF. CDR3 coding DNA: TGCAGTGCTAGGTTCGAATCGTGGGGGGACGGGACCCAGTACTTC.